This T cell receptor (beta chain) was identified during a study of PD-1 blockade in classical Hodgkin lymphoma. Profiled with immunoSEQ multiplex PCR; TCRdb holds only in-frame clones, not every one. This sample has 20,000 to 30,000 clones, with about 83% found just once. With no exception, relapse followed autologous stem cell transplantation in all patients, and brentuximab vedotin exposure varied. The V gene's germline CDR1 is SGHTA and CDR2 FQGNSA. Trimming at V came to 6 bases and at J to 6 bases, leaving 10 bases not matched to a gene. CDR3 length equals 14 residues. Sequenced here: peripheral blood mononuclear cells (PBMCs), sampled before the second cycle of nivolumab. The V call is TRBV7-2, the J call TRBJ2-7, with 8 bases matching TRBD2. The sequence was obtained from a human donor with classical Hodgkin lymphoma. CDR3 in amino acids: CASSFGLAAGEQYF. The CDR3 bases are TGTGCCAGCAGTTTCGGACTAGCTGCAGGCGAGCAGTACTTC.